A selection of T cell receptor beta chains follows, all from one sample in a study of T cells in tuberculosis. Sequencing used immunoSEQ multiplex PCR; TCRdb keeps in-frame clones, though not all of them. Found here are approximately 46,000 clones, about 95% of them singletons; the top ten hold about 1.5%. The sequencing here drew on PBMCs, taken at tuberculosis diagnosis. Every receptor here comes from an adult with tuberculosis. Both conserved end residues are part of each CDR3. Fields, in order: clone size, V gene, CDR3 protein. Where a row states a size, it is once, few, many or the class of an expanded clone; other rows omit it.

NA,TRBV4-1,CASSQESRGNQDTQYF
NA,TRBV4-2,CASSPSGGNYEQYF
NA,TRBV10-3,CAISPSGGYNEQFF
NA,TRBV5-4,CASSLGLAGGNEQFF
NA,TRBV6-6,CASSRDNRGQPQHF
few,TRBV7-2,CASSQRSAGANVLTF
NA,TRBV12-5,CASGGLAGGYTGELFF
NA,TRBV27,CASSFTGYNEAFF
NA,TRBV6-5,CASSYSQGGYEQYF
NA,TRBV7-9,CASSLAGQGNQPQHF
once,TRBV19,CASSTTDRVPYEQYF
NA,TRBV6-5,CASRLGTGELFF
NA,TRBV30,CAWSAGRTGSNYNEQFF
NA,TRBV2,CASSERAGGVFVETQYF
NA,TRBV29-1,CSVLSGVTEAFF
NA,TRBV9,CASSVGRSYNEQFF
NA,TRBV10-1,CASRSGTGRAEDTGELFF
NA,TRBV13,CASKPGQPLIAGYTF
once,TRBV7-9,CASSLQGGAGINEKLFF
NA,TRBV5-1,CASSLETGYGYTF
NA,TRBV29-1,CSVERGLGTEAFF
NA,TRBV19,CASSIQSGRDTGELFF
NA,TRBV20-1,CSVGTETEAFF
NA,TRBV7-6,CASSLGVGSGNSYEQYF
NA,TRBV28,CASSSPGQNYGYTF
NA,TRBV7-2,CASSPRQGNYNEQFF
NA,TRBV10-3,CAISETVGNTIYF
NA,TRBV27,CASSSIRTGVEGYTF
NA,TRBV6-5,CASSYFGGSVDTQYF
NA,TRBV6-5,CASSYGTGPHTEAFF
once,TRBV18,CASSPLAGAITDEQFF
once,TRBV28,CASSPGGPLYNEQFF
NA,TRBV27,CASRPNRGRFTDTQYF